Listed below are T cell receptor beta chains from one sample, sequenced in a study of shared clonotypes between healthy human individuals. Assay: immunoSEQ multiplex PCR; the TCRdb copy retains only in-frame clones and omits some. This sample has over 700,000 clones, with roughly two thirds found just once. The sample comprised memory CD4+ T cells sorted from blood. Receptor source: a woman aged 25-40 years in good health. Both conserved end residues are part of each CDR3. The D gene is left open where the match is weak. Rows give clone size only sometimes, using once, few, many, or a class for an expanded clone.

size	length	J	D	V	CDR3	DNA
-	14	TRBJ2-1	-	TRBV19	CASSIPRGAREQFF	TGTGCCAGTAGTATCCCTAGGGGTGCGCGGGAGCAGTTCTTC
once	15	TRBJ1-2	TRBD1	TRBV28	CASSPRGRPDYGYTF	TGTGCCAGCAGTCCCAGGGGGCGCCCAGACTATGGCTACACCTTC
-	15	TRBJ2-3	-	TRBV5-5	CASSELILGADTQYF	TGTGCCAGCAGCGAACTAATACTCGGAGCAGATACGCAGTATTTT
-	17	TRBJ2-1	TRBD2	TRBV25-1	CASSDGQLSGGPAEQFF	TGTGCCAGCAGTGATGGACAGCTGTCGGGAGGGCCGGCTGAGCAGTTCTTC
few	13	TRBJ1-5	-	TRBV30	CAWSGQALTPQHF	TGTGCCTGGAGTGGCCAGGCGCTGACGCCCCAGCATTTT
-	14	TRBJ2-1	TRBD2	TRBV10-2	CASSVSGRSNEQFF	TGCGCCAGTTCGGTTAGCGGGAGGAGCAATGAGCAGTTCTTC
-	15	TRBJ2-7	TRBD2	TRBV6-1	CASSEVGSGRAEQYF	TGTGCCAGCAGTGAAGTAGGTAGCGGGAGGGCCGAGCAGTACTTC
-	16	TRBJ2-5	TRBD2	TRBV19	CASSTKTSGSMETQYF	TGTGCCAGTAGTACCAAGACTAGCGGGAGTATGGAGACCCAGTACTTC
few	14	TRBJ1-4	TRBD1	TRBV18	CASSINRGAEKLFF	TGTGCCAGCTCAATAAACAGGGGGGCTGAAAAACTGTTTTTT
many	16	TRBJ2-1	TRBD2	TRBV7-8	CASSLEFSGSYNEQFF	TGTGCCAGCAGCTTAGAGTTTAGCGGGAGCTACAATGAGCAGTTCTTC
-	11	TRBJ1-2	TRBD1	TRBV30	CAGGQGGGYTF	TGTGCCGGGGGACAGGGAGGAGGCTACACCTTC
-	15	TRBJ2-2	TRBD2	TRBV18	CASSRASGRSGELFF	TGTGCCAGCTCACGGGCTAGCGGGAGATCCGGGGAGCTGTTTTTT
-	13	TRBJ1-4	-	TRBV28	CASRRGFNEKLFF	TGTGCCAGCAGGAGGGGGTTTAATGAAAAACTGTTTTTT
-	14	TRBJ1-5	TRBD1	TRBV29-1	CSVDRDTSNQPQHF	TGCAGCGTCGACAGGGACACTAGCAATCAGCCCCAGCATTTT
few	14	TRBJ2-1	TRBD2	TRBV7-9	CASSGDLAGIAQFF	TGTGCCAGCAGCGGCGACCTAGCGGGAATTGCGCAGTTCTTC
-	15	TRBJ2-7	TRBD2	TRBV5-1	CASSTSSGRAFEQYF	TGCGCCAGCAGCACCAGTAGCGGGAGGGCCTTCGAGCAGTACTTC
-	16	TRBJ2-6	-	TRBV19	CASSIQGSAGANVLTF	TGTGCCAGTAGTATCCAGGGTTCGGCTGGGGCCAACGTCCTGACTTTC
-	16	TRBJ2-1	TRBD2	TRBV30	CAWSPRTSGGGNEQFF	TGTGCCTGGTCCCCGAGGACTAGCGGAGGCGGAAATGAGCAGTTCTTC
-	14	TRBJ1-1	-	TRBV2	CASSVTAGRTEAFF	TGTGCCAGCAGTGTCACTGCAGGGCGAACTGAAGCTTTCTTT
-	15	TRBJ2-2	-	TRBV9	CASSVGTLNTGELFF	TGTGCCAGCAGCGTAGGGACACTGAACACCGGGGAGCTGTTTTTT
-	16	TRBJ1-1	-	TRBV11-1	CASSLVAGGANTEAFF	TGTGCCAGCAGCTTGGTTGCGGGGGGAGCGAACACTGAAGCTTTCTTT
once	14	TRBJ2-7	-	TRBV5-8	CASSRRGQNYEQYF	TGTGCCAGCAGCCGGAGGGGACAGAACTACGAGCAGTACTTC
once	13	TRBJ2-3	-	TRBV18	CASSLVASDTQYF	TGTGCCAGCTCCCTCGTGGCCTCAGATACGCAGTATTTT
-	15	TRBJ2-1	-	TRBV5-1	CASSLVRGAYNEQFF	TGCGCCAGCAGCTTGGTCAGGGGGGCCTACAATGAGCAGTTCTTC
-	13	TRBJ2-7	TRBD2	TRBV28	CASSSLAGHEQYF	TGTGCCAGCAGTTCCTTAGCGGGACACGAGCAGTACTTC
-	16	TRBJ2-1	TRBD2	TRBV28	CASSTALAGGYNEQFF	TGTGCCAGCAGTACTGCTCTAGCGGGAGGGTACAATGAGCAGTTCTTC
-	15	TRBJ2-4	-	TRBV5-1	CASSSNGPMGAIQYF	TGCGCCAGCAGCTCCAATGGACCGATGGGGGCCATTCAGTACTTC
-	13	TRBJ2-7	-	TRBV29-1	CSVVRQGRHEQYF	TGCAGCGTTGTTAGGCAGGGGAGGCACGAGCAGTACTTC
many	13	TRBJ2-1	-	TRBV27	CASSLYSGTEQFF	TGTGCCAGCAGTTTGTACTCCGGGACGGAGCAGTTCTTC
-	16	TRBJ1-5	-	TRBV7-9	CASSLWGRHGNQPQHF	TGTGCCAGCAGCTTATGGGGCAGGCACGGCAATCAGCCCCAGCATTTT
-	13	TRBJ2-1	-	TRBV2	CASSDLASHEQFF	TGTGCCAGCAGTGACCTAGCTTCCCATGAGCAGTTCTTC
few	15	TRBJ1-2	TRBD1	TRBV19	CASRAGQALGYGYTF	TGTGCCTCAAGGGCGGGACAGGCCCTCGGCTATGGCTACACCTTC
-	15	TRBJ2-7	-	TRBV11-2	CASSSGNEPPYEQYF	TGTGCCAGCAGCTCCGGCAATGAGCCACCTTACGAGCAGTACTTC
-	13	TRBJ2-3	TRBD2	TRBV28	CATRLAGPDTQYF	TGTGCCACGCGACTAGCGGGCCCAGATACGCAGTATTTT
-	15	TRBJ1-4	TRBD1	TRBV9	CASSAGDRIPEKLFF	TGTGCCAGCAGCGCGGGGGACAGGATCCCTGAAAAACTGTTTTTT
few	13	TRBJ2-1	-	TRBV6-4	CASSDYLGNEQFF	TGTGCCAGCAGTGACTACCTAGGGAATGAGCAGTTCTTC
few	15	TRBJ1-1	-	TRBV28	CASIVGGKVNTEAFF	TGTGCCAGCATAGTTGGGGGAAAAGTGAACACTGAAGCTTTCTTT
-	10	TRBJ1-1	-	TRBV19	CASTGMFAFF	TGTGCCAGTACAGGGATGTTTGCTTTCTTT
-	11	TRBJ1-5	-	TRBV2	CASSYNQPQHF	TGTGCCAGCAGTTATAATCAGCCCCAGCATTTT
many	14	TRBJ1-5	-	TRBV5-1	CASSKDVGNQPQHF	TGCGCCAGCAGCAAGGACGTAGGCAATCAGCCCCAGCATTTT
-	16	TRBJ2-7	TRBD2	TRBV25-1	CASSVAGGPLSYEQYF	TGTGCCAGCAGTGTAGCGGGAGGGCCTCTATCCTACGAGCAGTACTTC
few	14	TRBJ2-7	-	TRBV21-1	CASSSPERGYEQYF	TGTGCCAGCAGCTCCCCAGAGCGGGGCTACGAGCAGTACTTC
-	16	TRBJ2-5	TRBD2	TRBV18	CASSPPGTSGIETQYF	TGTGCCAGCTCACCCCCCGGGACTAGCGGGATTGAGACCCAGTACTTC
-	13	TRBJ1-2	-	TRBV28	CASSLATPGRNTF	TGTGCCAGCAGTCTAGCCACCCCAGGGCGGAACACCTTC
-	14	TRBJ2-3	-	TRBV28	CASSLGRVKDTQYF	TGTGCCAGCAGTTTGGGCAGGGTGAAAGATACGCAGTATTTT
-	11	TRBJ2-7	TRBD2	TRBV29-1	CSVQRDSEQYF	TGCAGCGTCCAGCGGGACTCCGAGCAGTACTTC
-	17	TRBJ1-5	-	TRBV19	CASKNGVGSYSNQPQHF	TGTGCCAGCAAAAACGGGGTCGGTTCATATAGCAATCAGCCCCAGCATTTT
-	10	TRBJ1-5	-	TRBV27	CASGSQPQHF	TGTGCCAGCGGATCCCAGCCCCAGCATTTT
-	15	TRBJ2-2	TRBD1	TRBV6-1	CASSKGGAGTGELFF	TGTGCCAGCAGCAAAGGGGGCGCGGGCACCGGGGAGCTGTTTTTT
-	12	TRBJ2-2	-	TRBV19	CASRLISGELFF	TGTGCCAGTAGGCTTATCAGCGGGGAGCTGTTTTTT
once	13	TRBJ1-2	-	TRBV28	CASTPGGTYGYTF	TGTGCCAGCACCCCCGGGGGTACCTATGGCTACACCTTC
few	14	TRBJ2-5	TRBD2	TRBV5-1	CASSSGTSGLVGHF	TGCGCCAGCAGCTCCGGGACTAGCGGATTAGTGGGACACTTC
-	13	TRBJ2-7	-	TRBV28	CASSFARGYEQYF	TGTGCCAGCAGTTTTGCCAGGGGATACGAGCAGTACTTC
-	14	TRBJ2-7	-	TRBV6-6	CASSYVDKSYEQYF	TGTGCCAGCAGTTACGTGGACAAATCCTACGAGCAGTACTTC
-	14	TRBJ2-2	TRBD1	TRBV18	CASSPTGGAGELFF	TGTGCCAGCTCACCGACAGGGGGAGCCGGGGAACTGTTTTTT
-	16	TRBJ2-7	TRBD2	TRBV28	CASSLKPSGSPYEQYF	TGTGCCAGCAGTTTAAAACCTAGCGGTTCCCCTTACGAGCAGTACTTC
-	16	TRBJ2-7	-	TRBV6-4	CASNLPHVRLPYEQYF	TGTGCCAGCAATCTCCCCCATGTAAGGCTCCCCTACGAGCAGTACTTC
-	14	TRBJ2-3	-	TRBV5-6	CASSVYPGGDTQYF	TGTGCCAGCAGCGTGTACCCCGGAGGAGATACGCAGTATTTT
few	18	TRBJ2-1	TRBD2	TRBV6-4	CARTGTATSGSSYNEQFF	TGTGCCAGAACCGGGACAGCGACTAGCGGGAGCTCCTACAATGAGCAGTTCTTC
-	15	TRBJ2-1	-	TRBV2	CASSDSTDSYNEQFF	TGTGCCAGCAGTGATTCGACAGATTCCTACAATGAGCAGTTCTTC